This TCR beta chain is drawn from a study of CD8 T cells in Susac syndrome. The TEMRA cells underwent FACS enrichment, while the CD8+ and CD4+ T cells underwent negative isolation. The RNA input was roughly 0.45 to 1 ug, and it was reverse transcribed with random hexamers. TCRdb independently ran MiXCR on the immunoSEQ multiplex PCR reads; one entry per CDR3 protein. The data hold 350,000 to 550,000 distinct CDR3 sequences, with approximately 89% observed a single time. Germline CDR1 reads MNHEY; CDR2 reads SMNVEV (reference sequence). V was shortened by 5 bases and J by 0 bases, with 9 bases between the two germline ends. The CDR3 length is 14 residues.

Sequenced sample: CD8+ T cells from PBMCs. The origin of this receptor is a human donor with multiple sclerosis. The rearrangement uses TRBV27 and TRBJ2-3, with no clear D. CDR3 in DNA: TGTGCCAGCAGTCCTCAAATTAGCACAGATACGCAGTATTTT. Amino acid sequence: CASSPQISTDTQYF.